This passage covers 10 T cell receptor beta chains from one sample sequenced in a study of blood T cell repertoires in COVID-19. Some clones are missing from TCRdb's copy, which holds only in-frame ones; the method was immunoSEQ multiplex PCR. Among roughly 160,000 clones, 80% to 90% were seen once, and the ten largest hold around 8.3%. Source material: peripheral blood. The receptor set was obtained from a man in his fifties or sixties with acute or convalescent COVID-19.

The V call is TRBV6-2 or TRBV6-3, the J call TRBJ2-7; 15 bases fit TRBD2. Per the germline V gene, CDR1 is MNHEY and CDR2 is SVGEGT. V was pared by 6 bases and J by 11 bases, with 11 bases of the junction left unmatched. The CDR3 consists of 15 residues. DNA for the CDR3: TGTGCCAGCAGCCCGTCCGGCGGGACTAGCGGGAGGAAGTACTTC. Translated: CASSPSGGTSGRKYF.

This clone has only one observation. This sequence joins TRBV7-2 and TRBJ1-5; 9 nucleotides line up with TRBD1. The CDR3 contains 15 residues. Germline loops: CDR1 SGHTA, CDR2 FQGNSA. Germline trimming cut 5 bases from V and 3 bases from J; bases unmatched to any gene: 5. The CDR3 sequence: CASSARTGDNQPQHF. The CDR3, as DNA: TGTGCCAGCAGCGCGCGGACAGGGGACAATCAGCCCCAGCATTTT.

V usage is TRBV21-1 and J usage is TRBJ2-1; TRBD2, the table's D call, was not compared with the DNA. TRBV21-1 is reported as a pseudogene. The CDR3 is 16 residues long. DNA of the CDR3: TGTGCCAGCAGCAAAGGACTAGCGGGAGCCCGCAATGAGCAGTTCTTC. Its protein is CASSKGLAGARNEQFF.

The V call is TRBV5-4, the J call TRBJ2-3, with 8 bases matching TRBD2. V was clipped by 3 bases and J by 4 bases; unmatched bases: 7. This CDR3 contains 15 residues. Germline CDR1 is SGHNT and CDR2 is YYREEE (reference sequence). The CDR3 is CASSSPRGEADTQYF. Here the CDR3 DNA reads TGTGCCAGCAGCTCTCCGCGGGGGGAGGCAGATACGCAGTATTTT.

The genes are TRBV11-2 and TRBJ2-1; D perhaps matches TRBD2 (6 bases). V gave up 7 bases and J gave up 7 bases, with 20 bases separating them. Germline V CDR1 and CDR2: SGHAT, FQNNGV. This CDR3 comprises 15 residues. The CDR3 DNA follows: TGTGCCAGCACCCCCTCAGTTAGCGGTAGGAATGAGCAGTTCTTC. Its protein product is CASTPSVSGRNEQFF. Based on the CDR3 plus reference TRBV11-2 and TRBJ2-1, the full variable domain is EAGVAQSPRYKIIEKRQSVAFWCNPISGHATLYWYQQILGQGPKLLIQFQNNGVVDDSQLPKDRFSAERLKGVDSTLKIQPAKLEDSAVYLCASTPSVSGRNEQFFGPGTRLTVL.

V gene TRBV30 combines with J gene TRBJ2-2; a weak D match, TRBD2 (5 bases). The CDR3 extends over 16 amino acids. Trimming cost V 4 bases and J 5 bases, with 20 bases left between them. Germline V gene sequence: CDR1 GTSNPN, CDR2 SVGIG (reference sequence). Here the CDR3 reads CAWKSLAQPTTGELFF. CDR3 in DNA: TGTGCCTGGAAATCCCTAGCCCAACCAACGACCGGGGAGCTGTTTTTT.

V usage is TRBV30 and J usage is TRBJ2-7; D might be TRBD2 (5 bases). This CDR3 region has 13 residues. Germline V gives CDR1 GTSNPN, CDR2 SVGIG (reference sequence). Trimming shortened V by 3 bases and J by 2 bases, and 11 bases separated the two germline ends. The DNA for the CDR3 is TGTGCCTGGAGGAAGGACTTAGCCTACGAGCAGTACTTC. It specifies CAWRKDLAYEQYF.

Here the CDR3 DNA reads TGCGCCAGCAGCTTGGATCCATCGAGCTCCTACAATGAGCAGTTCTTC. This translates into CASSLDPSSSYNEQFF. The J gene is TRBJ2-1, the V gene TRBV5-1, with D unresolved. The CDR3 spans 16 residues. Germline V gene data show CDR1 as SGHRS and CDR2 as YFSETQ. V lost 0 bases and J 0 bases, leaving 10 bases between the germline ends.

This sequence joins TRBV7-2 and TRBJ2-7; 9 bases line up with TRBD2. V trimming: 4 bases; J trimming: 5 bases; junction bases outside the gene matches: 15. There are 17 residues in the CDR3. Per germline, CDR1 SGHTA and CDR2 FQGNSA. CDR3 amino acids: CASSSSHRGRAVDEQYF. CDR3 DNA: TGTGCCAGCAGCTCCTCCCACCGCGGGAGGGCCGTAGACGAGCAGTACTTC.

The chain uses TRBV5-1 and TRBJ2-1; TRBD2 agrees at 14 bases. J was trimmed by 1 base and V by 4 bases; bases with no gene match: 7. This CDR3 comprises 18 residues. Germline CDR1 reads SGHRS; CDR2 reads YFSETQ. CDR3 nucleotide sequence: TGCGCCAGCAGCAGGGGACTAGCGGGAGAAATATCCTACAATGAGCAGTTCTTC. Residues: CASSRGLAGEISYNEQFF.